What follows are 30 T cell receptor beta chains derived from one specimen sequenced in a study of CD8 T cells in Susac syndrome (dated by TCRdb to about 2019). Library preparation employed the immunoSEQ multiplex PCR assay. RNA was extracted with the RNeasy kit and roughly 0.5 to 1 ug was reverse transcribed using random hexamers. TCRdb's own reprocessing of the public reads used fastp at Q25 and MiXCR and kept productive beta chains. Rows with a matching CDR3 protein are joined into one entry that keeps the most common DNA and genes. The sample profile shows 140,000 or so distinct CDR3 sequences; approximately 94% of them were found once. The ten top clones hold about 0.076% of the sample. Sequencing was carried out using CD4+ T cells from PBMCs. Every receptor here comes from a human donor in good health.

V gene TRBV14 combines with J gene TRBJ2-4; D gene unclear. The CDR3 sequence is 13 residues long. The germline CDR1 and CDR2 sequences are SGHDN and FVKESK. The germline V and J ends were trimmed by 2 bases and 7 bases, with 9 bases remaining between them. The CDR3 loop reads CASSQQGPNIQYF. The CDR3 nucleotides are TGTGCCAGCAGCCAACAAGGGCCGAACATTCAGTACTTC.

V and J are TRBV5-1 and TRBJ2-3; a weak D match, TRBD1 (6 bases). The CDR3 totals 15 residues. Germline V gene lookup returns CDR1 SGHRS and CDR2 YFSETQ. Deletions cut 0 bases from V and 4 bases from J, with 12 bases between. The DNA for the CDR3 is TGCGCCAGCAGCTTGGATTCTGCAGGGGCAGATACGCAGTATTTT. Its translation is CASSLDSAGADTQYF.

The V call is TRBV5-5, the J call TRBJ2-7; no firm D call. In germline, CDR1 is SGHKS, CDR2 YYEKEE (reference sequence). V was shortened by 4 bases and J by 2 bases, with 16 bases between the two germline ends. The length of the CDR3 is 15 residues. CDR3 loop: CASSLDPTTAYEQYF. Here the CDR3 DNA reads TGTGCCAGCAGCCTCGATCCTACAACCGCCTACGAGCAGTACTTC.

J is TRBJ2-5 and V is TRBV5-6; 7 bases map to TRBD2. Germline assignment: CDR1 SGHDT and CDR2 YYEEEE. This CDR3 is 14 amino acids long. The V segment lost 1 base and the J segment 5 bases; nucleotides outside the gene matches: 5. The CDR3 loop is CASSLWGGSETQYF. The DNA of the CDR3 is TGTGCCAGCAGCTTGTGGGGAGGGTCGGAGACCCAGTACTTC.

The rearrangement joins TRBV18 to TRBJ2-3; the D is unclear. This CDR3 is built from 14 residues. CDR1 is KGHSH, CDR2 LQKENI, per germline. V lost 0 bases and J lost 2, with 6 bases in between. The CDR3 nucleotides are TGTGCCAGCTCACCACCTAGCAACACAGATACGCAGTATTTT. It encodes CASSPPSNTDTQYF.

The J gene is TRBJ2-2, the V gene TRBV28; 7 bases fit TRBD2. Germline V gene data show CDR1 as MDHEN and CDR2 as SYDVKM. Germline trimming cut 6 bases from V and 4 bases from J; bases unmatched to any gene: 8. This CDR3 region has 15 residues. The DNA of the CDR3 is TGTGCCAGCAGACCTTTCCTAGCGGCCACCGGGGAGCTGTTTTTT. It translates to CASRPFLAATGELFF. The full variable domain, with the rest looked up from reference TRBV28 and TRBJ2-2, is DVKVTQSSRYLVKRTGEKVFLECVQDMDHENMFWYRQDPGLGLRLIYFSYDVKMKEKGDIPEGYSVSREKKERFSLILESASTNQTSMYLCASRPFLAATGELFFGEGSRLTVL.

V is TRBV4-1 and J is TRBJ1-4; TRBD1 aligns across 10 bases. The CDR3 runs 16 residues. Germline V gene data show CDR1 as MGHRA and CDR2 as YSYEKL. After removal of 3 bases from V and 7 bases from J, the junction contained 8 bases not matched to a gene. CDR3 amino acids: CASSHGTGEESEKLFF. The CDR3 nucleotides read TGCGCCAGCAGCCACGGGACAGGGGAGGAGAGTGAAAAACTGTTTTTT.

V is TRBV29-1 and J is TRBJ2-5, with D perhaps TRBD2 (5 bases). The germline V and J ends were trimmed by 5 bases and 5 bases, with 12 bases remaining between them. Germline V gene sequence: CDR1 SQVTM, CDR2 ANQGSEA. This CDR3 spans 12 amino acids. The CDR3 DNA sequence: TGCAGCGTTCGACCCCCGGGGGAGACCCAGTACTTC. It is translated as CSVRPPGETQYF.

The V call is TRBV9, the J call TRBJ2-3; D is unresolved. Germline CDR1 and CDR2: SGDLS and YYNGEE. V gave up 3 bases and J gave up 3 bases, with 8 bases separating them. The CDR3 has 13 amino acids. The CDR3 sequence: CASSAEVTDTQYF. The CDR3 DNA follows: TGTGCCAGCAGCGCTGAGGTGACAGATACGCAGTATTTT.

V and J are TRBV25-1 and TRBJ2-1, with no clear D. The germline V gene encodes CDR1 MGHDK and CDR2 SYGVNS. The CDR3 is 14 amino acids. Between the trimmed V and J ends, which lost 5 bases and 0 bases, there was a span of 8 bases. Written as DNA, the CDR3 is TGTGCCAGCAGTAAGGCAAGCTCCTACAATGAGCAGTTCTTC. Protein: CASSKASSYNEQFF.

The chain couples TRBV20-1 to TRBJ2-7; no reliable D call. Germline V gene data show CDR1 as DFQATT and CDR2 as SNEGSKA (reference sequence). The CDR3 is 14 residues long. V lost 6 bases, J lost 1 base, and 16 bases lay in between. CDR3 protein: CSAASPLGSYEQYF. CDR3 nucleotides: TGCAGTGCCGCCTCCCCGCTAGGGTCCTACGAGCAGTACTTC.

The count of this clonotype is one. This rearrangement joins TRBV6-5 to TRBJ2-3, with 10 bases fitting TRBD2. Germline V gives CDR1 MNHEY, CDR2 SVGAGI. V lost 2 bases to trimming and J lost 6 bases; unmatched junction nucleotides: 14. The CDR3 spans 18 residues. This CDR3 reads CASSYVGRGSGRRDTQYF. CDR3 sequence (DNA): TGTGCCAGCAGTTACGTGGGACGGGGTAGCGGGAGGAGGGATACGCAGTATTTT.

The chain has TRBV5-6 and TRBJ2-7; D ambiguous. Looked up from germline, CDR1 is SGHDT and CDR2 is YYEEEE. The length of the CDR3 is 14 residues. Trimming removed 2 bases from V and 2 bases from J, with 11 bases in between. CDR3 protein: CASSFSTTTYEQYF. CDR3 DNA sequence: TGTGCCAGCAGCTTCTCTACTACCACCTACGAGCAGTACTTC.

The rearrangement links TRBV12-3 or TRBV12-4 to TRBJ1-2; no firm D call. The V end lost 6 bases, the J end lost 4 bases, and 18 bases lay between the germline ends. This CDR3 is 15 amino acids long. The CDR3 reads CASRGVRESVYGYTF. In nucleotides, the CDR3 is TGTGCCAGCAGGGGAGTTAGGGAGTCGGTCTATGGCTACACCTTC.

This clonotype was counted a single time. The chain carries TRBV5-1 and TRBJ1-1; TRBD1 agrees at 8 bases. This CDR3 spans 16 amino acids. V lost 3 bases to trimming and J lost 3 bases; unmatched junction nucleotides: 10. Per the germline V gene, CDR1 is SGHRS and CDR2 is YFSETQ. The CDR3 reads CASSYVETGGDTEAFF. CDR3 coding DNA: TGCGCCAGCAGCTACGTCGAAACAGGGGGGGACACTGAAGCTTTCTTT. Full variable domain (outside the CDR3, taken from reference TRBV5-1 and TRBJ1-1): KAGVTQTPRYLIKTRGQQVTLSCSPISGHRSVSWYQQTPGQGLQFLFEYFSETQRNKGNFPGRFSGRQFSNSRSEMNVSTLELGDSALYLCASSYVETGGDTEAFFGQGTRLTVV.

CDR3 loop: CASSDGANYGYTF. Here the CDR3 DNA reads TGCGCCAGCAGTGACGGAGCGAACTATGGCTACACCTTC. The chain combines TRBV10-1 with TRBJ1-2; D call uncertain. Germline V gene sequence: CDR1 WNHNN, CDR2 SYGVQD (reference sequence). Trimming cost V 3 bases and J 2 bases, with 7 bases left between them. The CDR3 is made up of 13 amino acids.

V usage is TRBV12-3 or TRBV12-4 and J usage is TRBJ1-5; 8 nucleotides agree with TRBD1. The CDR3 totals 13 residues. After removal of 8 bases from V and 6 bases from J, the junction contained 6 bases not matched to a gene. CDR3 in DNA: TGTGCCAGCGTGGACAGGGCACTTCAGCCCCAGCATTTT. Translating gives CASVDRALQPQHF.

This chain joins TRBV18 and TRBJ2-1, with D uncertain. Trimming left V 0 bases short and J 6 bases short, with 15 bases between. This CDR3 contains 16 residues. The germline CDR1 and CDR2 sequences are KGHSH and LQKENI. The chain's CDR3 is CASSPPWASPSNEQFF. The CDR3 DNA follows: TGTGCCAGCTCACCACCTTGGGCAAGCCCTTCCAATGAGCAGTTCTTC.

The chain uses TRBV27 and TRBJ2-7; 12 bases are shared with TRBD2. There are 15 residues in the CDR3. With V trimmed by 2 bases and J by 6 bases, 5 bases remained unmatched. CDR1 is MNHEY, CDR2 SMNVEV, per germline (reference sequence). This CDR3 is CASSLLAGGPGEQYF. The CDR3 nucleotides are TGTGCCAGCAGTTTACTAGCGGGAGGGCCCGGCGAGCAGTACTTC.

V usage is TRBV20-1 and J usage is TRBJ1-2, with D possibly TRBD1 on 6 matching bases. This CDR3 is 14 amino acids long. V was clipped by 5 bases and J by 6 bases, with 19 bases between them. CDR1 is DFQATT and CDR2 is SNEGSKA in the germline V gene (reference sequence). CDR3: CSASNRVGRDGYTF. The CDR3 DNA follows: TGCAGTGCTTCGAACAGGGTCGGGAGGGATGGCTACACCTTC.

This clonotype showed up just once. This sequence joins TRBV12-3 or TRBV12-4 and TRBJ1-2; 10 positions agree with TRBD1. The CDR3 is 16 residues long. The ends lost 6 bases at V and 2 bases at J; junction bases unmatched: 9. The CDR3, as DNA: TGTGCCAGCAGCCGGGCGACAGGGGGCGCAAACTATGGCTACACCTTC. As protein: CASSRATGGANYGYTF.

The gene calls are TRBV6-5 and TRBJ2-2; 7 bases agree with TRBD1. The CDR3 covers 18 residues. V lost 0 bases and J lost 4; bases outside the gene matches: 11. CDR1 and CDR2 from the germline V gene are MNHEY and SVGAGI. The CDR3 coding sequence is TGTGCCAGCAGTTACTCGCCCGCAAGGGGGCCCGGCACCGGGGAGCTGTTTTTT. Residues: CASSYSPARGPGTGELFF.

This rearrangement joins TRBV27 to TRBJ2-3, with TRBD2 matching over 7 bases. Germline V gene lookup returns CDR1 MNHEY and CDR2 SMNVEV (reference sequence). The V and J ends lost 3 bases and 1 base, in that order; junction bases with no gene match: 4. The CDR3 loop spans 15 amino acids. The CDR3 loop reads CASSFGGRGTDTQYF. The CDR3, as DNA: TGTGCCAGCAGTTTTGGTGGGAGGGGCACAGATACGCAGTATTTT.

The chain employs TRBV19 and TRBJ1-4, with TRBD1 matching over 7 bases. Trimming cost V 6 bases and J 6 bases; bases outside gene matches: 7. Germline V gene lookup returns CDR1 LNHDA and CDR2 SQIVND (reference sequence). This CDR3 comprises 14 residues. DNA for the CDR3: TGTGCCAGTAGCCTACAGGGGAGGCATGAAAAACTGTTTTTT. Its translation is CASSLQGRHEKLFF.

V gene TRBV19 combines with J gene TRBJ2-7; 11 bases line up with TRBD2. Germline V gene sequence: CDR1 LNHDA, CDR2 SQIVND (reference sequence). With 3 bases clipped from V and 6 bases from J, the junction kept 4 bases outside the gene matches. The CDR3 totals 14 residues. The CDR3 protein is CASSMGTSGPEQYF. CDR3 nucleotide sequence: TGTGCCAGTAGTATGGGGACTAGCGGCCCCGAGCAGTACTTC.

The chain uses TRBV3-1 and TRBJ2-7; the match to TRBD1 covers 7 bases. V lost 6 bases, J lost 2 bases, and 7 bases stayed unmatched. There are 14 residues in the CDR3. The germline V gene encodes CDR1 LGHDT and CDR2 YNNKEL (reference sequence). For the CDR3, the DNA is TGTGCCAGCAGTTCATACCAGGGGGCCTACGAGCAGTACTTC. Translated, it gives CASSSYQGAYEQYF.

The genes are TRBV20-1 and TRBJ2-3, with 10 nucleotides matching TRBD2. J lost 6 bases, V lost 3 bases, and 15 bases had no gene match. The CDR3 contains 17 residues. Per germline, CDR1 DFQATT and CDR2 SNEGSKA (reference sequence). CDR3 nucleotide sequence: TGCAGTGCTAGTGGGACTAGCGTCAGGGCACGGGCGGATACGCAGTATTTT. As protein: CSASGTSVRARADTQYF.

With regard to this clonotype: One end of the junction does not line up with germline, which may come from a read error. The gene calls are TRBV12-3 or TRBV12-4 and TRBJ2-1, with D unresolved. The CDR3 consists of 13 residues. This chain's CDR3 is CASSPDSNNEQFF. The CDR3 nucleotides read TGTGCCAGCAGTCCAGACTCCAACAATGAGCAGTTCTTC.

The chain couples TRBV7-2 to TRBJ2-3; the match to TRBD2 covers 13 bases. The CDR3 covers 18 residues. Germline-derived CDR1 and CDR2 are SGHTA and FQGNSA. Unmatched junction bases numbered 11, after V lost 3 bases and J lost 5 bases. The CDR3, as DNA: TGTGCCAGCAGCTTTAGGCCCGGACTAGCGGGAGTATTAGATACGCAGTATTTT. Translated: CASSFRPGLAGVLDTQYF. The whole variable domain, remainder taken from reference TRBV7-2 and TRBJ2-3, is GAGVSQSPSNKVTEKGKDVELRCDPISGHTALYWYRQSLGQGLEFLIYFQGNSAPDKSGLPSDRFSAERTGGSVSTLTIQRTQQEDSAVYLCASSFRPGLAGVLDTQYFGPGTRLTVL.

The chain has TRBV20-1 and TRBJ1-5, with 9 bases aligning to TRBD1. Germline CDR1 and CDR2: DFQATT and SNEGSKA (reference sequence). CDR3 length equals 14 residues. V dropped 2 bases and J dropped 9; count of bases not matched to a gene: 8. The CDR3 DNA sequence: TGCAGTGCTAGACAACAGGGGGCGAAAGGGCCCCAGCATTTT. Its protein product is CSARQQGAKGPQHF.